Shown below are 11 T cell receptor beta chains from a single sample sequenced in a study of blood T cell repertoires in COVID-19. Libraries were prepared by immunoSEQ multiplex PCR; TCRdb keeps only in-frame clonotypes and omits some of them. The repertoire consists of approximately 110,000 clones, with over 65% occurring once and the leading ten covering 15% to 20%. Specimen: peripheral blood. The receptors come from a woman between 55 and 75 years old with acute or convalescent COVID-19.

The rearrangement uses TRBV19 and TRBJ2-7, with TRBD1 matching over 7 bases. With 5 bases clipped from V and 3 bases from J, the junction kept 1 base outside the gene matches. This CDR3 is 12 amino acids long. CDR1 and CDR2 from the germline V gene are LNHDA and SQIVND (reference sequence). The CDR3 reads CASSAGGYEQYF. In DNA, the CDR3 is TGTGCCAGTAGTGCAGGGGGCTACGAGCAGTACTTC.

The chain links TRBV3-1 (or the pseudogene TRBV3-2) to TRBJ1-2; D ambiguous. With 2 bases removed from V and 8 bases from J, the gap between germline ends came to 15 bases. The length of the CDR3 is 14 residues. Germline V gene lookup returns CDR1 LGHDT and CDR2 YNNKEL (reference sequence). The DNA of the CDR3 is TGTGCCAGCAGCCAAAACATAGCCGGTAACGGCTACACCTTC. Amino acids: CASSQNIAGNGYTF.

This clone was found once. In nucleotides, the CDR3 is TGTGCCAGCAGTCCCCCGGGGGGGAGAAATGGCTACACCTTC. Its translation: CASSPPGGRNGYTF. V usage is TRBV28 and J usage is TRBJ1-2; D might be TRBD1 (5 bases). V was cut by 5 bases and J by 6 bases, with 16 bases left in between. Germline lookup yields CDR1 MDHEN and CDR2 SYDVKM. The CDR3 is 14 residues long.

A note on this clone: At the DNA level, this CDR3 is encoded by other sequences in the same sample as well. The gene calls are TRBV5-1 and TRBJ1-2; the D is unclear. Germline lookup yields CDR1 SGHRS and CDR2 YFSETQ. The CDR3 length is 12 residues. The ends were cut back, 4 bases at V and 4 bases at J, with 8 bases in the middle. The CDR3 sequence: CASSAGSYGYTF. The CDR3 bases are TGCGCCAGCAGCGCGGGCAGCTATGGCTACACCTTC.

V is TRBV19 and J is TRBJ1-1; possible D gene TRBD1, 6 bases. CDR1 and CDR2 (germline): LNHDA, SQIVND (reference sequence). There are 13 residues in the CDR3. Trimming left V 3 bases short and J 11 bases short, with 16 bases between. CDR3 residues: CASSMSLGGPAFF. In nucleotides, the CDR3 is TGTGCCAGTAGTATGAGCCTCGGGGGGCCGGCTTTCTTT.

V is TRBV28 and J is TRBJ1-2; D gene uncertain. The CDR3 sequence is 12 residues long. The V and J ends lost 6 bases and 4 bases respectively, with 9 bases between them. In germline, CDR1 is MDHEN, CDR2 SYDVKM. The CDR3 protein is CASSQRGYGYTF. For the CDR3, the DNA is TGTGCCAGCAGCCAGAGAGGCTATGGCTACACCTTC.

V and J are TRBV9 and TRBJ1-1; the match to TRBD1 covers 11 bases. With 4 bases clipped from V and 5 bases from J, the junction kept 4 bases outside the gene matches. Germline V gives CDR1 SGDLS, CDR2 YYNGEE. The CDR3 is made up of 14 amino acids. The CDR3 reads CASSPRDRGTEAFF. DNA for the CDR3: TGTGCCAGCAGCCCCCGGGACAGGGGGACTGAAGCTTTCTTT.

This chain links TRBV19 with TRBJ1-5; 8 nucleotides match TRBD1. CDR3 length: 14 amino acids. V dropped 7 bases and J dropped 6; count of bases not matched to a gene: 8. Germline V lookup: CDR1 LNHDA, CDR2 SQIVND (reference sequence). Here the CDR3 DNA reads TGTGCCAGTACCCAGGGGGCTGAGCCTCAGCCCCAGCATTTT. Residues: CASTQGAEPQPQHF.

The chain couples TRBV18 to TRBJ1-2; the D gene is possibly TRBD1 (5 bases). Trimming shortened V by 1 base and J by 3 bases, and 15 bases separated the two germline ends. The germline V gene encodes CDR1 KGHSH and CDR2 LQKENI. The CDR3 length is 16 residues. The CDR3 DNA is TGTGCCAGCTCACCACGACTCACGGACACTCACTATGGCTACACCTTC. Protein sequence: CASSPRLTDTHYGYTF.

The rearrangement links TRBV28 to TRBJ2-1; D may be TRBD2 (6 bases). Between the trimmed V and J ends, which lost 3 bases and 10 bases, there was a span of 13 bases. The CDR3 spans 13 residues. Per germline, CDR1 MDHEN and CDR2 SYDVKM. The CDR3 loop reads CASSFFGGYEQFF. For the CDR3, the DNA is TGTGCCAGCAGTTTCTTCGGGGGATACGAGCAGTTCTTC.

This sequence joins TRBV28 and TRBJ1-4; D is perhaps TRBD1 (6 bases). With 0 bases removed from V and 11 bases from J, the gap between germline ends came to 10 bases. The CDR3 contains 13 residues. The germline V gene encodes CDR1 MDHEN and CDR2 SYDVKM. The CDR3 is CASSLWGQGKLFF. The DNA for the CDR3 is TGTGCCAGCAGTTTATGGGGCCAGGGGAAACTGTTTTTT.